The 16 T cell receptor beta chains below were found in one sample sequenced in a study of T cell responses to AZD1222 COVID-19 vaccine (dated by TCRdb to the early 2020s). Interpreted using the paper, the time point label stands for: baseline before first vaccination. Library preparation employed the immunoSEQ multiplex PCR assay. The immuneACCESS repertoire file appears here via TCRdb, limited to in-frame rearrangements. These files lack a portion of the clones; in checked studies, under half of the deficit traces to unresolved V genes, and the cause of the others is not known. Present in this sample are about 130,000 clones, roughly 90% of which were seen just once. 3.5% to 5% of the sample is held by the ten biggest clonotypes. This specimen consisted of peripheral blood, obtained on day 0 of AZD1222 vaccination. The receptors here all came from an adult in good health.

The chain uses TRBV5-1 and TRBJ2-1, with 8 positions matching TRBD1. Germline V gene lookup returns CDR1 SGHRS and CDR2 YFSETQ. J gave up 3 bases and V 3 bases, and 8 bases lay outside the gene matches. The CDR3 has 16 amino acids. The CDR3 protein is CASSSTPGQVYNEQFF. DNA for the CDR3: TGCGCCAGCAGCTCCACACCGGGACAGGTCTACAATGAGCAGTTCTTC. Drawing the rest from reference TRBV5-1 and TRBJ2-1, the complete variable domain is KAGVTQTPRYLIKTRGQQVTLSCSPISGHRSVSWYQQTPGQGLQFLFEYFSETQRNKGNFPGRFSGRQFSNSRSEMNVSTLELGDSALYLCASSSTPGQVYNEQFFGPGTRLTVL.

The chain combines TRBV4-1 with TRBJ1-1; D is possibly TRBD1 (6 bases). V lost 1 base to trimming and J lost 11 bases, with 14 bases between them. This CDR3 is 13 amino acids long. Germline V lookup: CDR1 MGHRA, CDR2 YSYEKL. CDR3 nucleotide sequence: TGCGCCAGCAGCCAAGTAGGACAGCCGGGCGCTTTCTTT. This gives the protein CASSQVGQPGAFF.

The table lists this clone with a few counts. Here the CDR3 reads CASSFDRDETYEQYF. The CDR3 coding sequence is TGTGCCAGCAGCTTCGACCGGGACGAGACCTACGAGCAGTACTTC. The gene calls are TRBV7-6 and TRBJ2-7, with D possibly called TRBD1 or TRBD2 (5 bases each). The length of the CDR3 is 15 residues. V was clipped by 3 bases and J by 2 bases, with 14 bases between them. Looked up from germline, CDR1 is SGHVS and CDR2 is FNYEAQ.

The V and J genes are TRBV10-3 and TRBJ1-5; a weak D match, TRBD1 (6 bases). Trimming took off 2 bases at V and 1 base at J, with 9 bases between the two ends. Germline V CDR1 and CDR2: ENHRY, SYGVKD. The CDR3 is made up of 15 amino acids. The chain's CDR3 is CAISEGQRSNQPQHF. The CDR3 DNA reads as TGTGCCATCAGTGAGGGACAGAGGAGCAATCAGCCCCAGCATTTT.

The chain joins TRBV9 to TRBJ1-6; 7 bases match TRBD1. The germline V gene has CDR1 SGDLS and CDR2 YYNGEE. The CDR3 is 16 residues long. V lost 3 bases and J lost 6; bases outside the gene matches: 9. CDR3 nucleotides: TGTGCCAGCAGCGAGGCGCCTGGGACAGTTAATTCACCCCTCCACTTT. This encodes CASSEAPGTVNSPLHF.

V gene TRBV2 combines with J gene TRBJ1-6, with a tentative D call TRBD1 (6 bases). The V gene lost 5 bases and the J gene lost 8 bases, with 16 bases spanning the gap. Germline CDR1 reads SNHLY; CDR2 reads FYNNEI. The length of the CDR3 is 15 residues. CDR3 loop: CASSTQGSSDSPLHF. CDR3 in DNA: TGTGCCAGCAGTACCCAGGGGTCTTCCGATTCACCCCTCCACTTT.

This rearrangement joins TRBV6-6 to TRBJ2-6; TRBD1 agrees at 8 bases. J lost 4 bases, V lost 5 bases, and 10 bases had no gene match. The germline gives CDR1 MNHNY, CDR2 SVGAGI (reference sequence). The CDR3 covers 17 residues. For the CDR3, the DNA is TGTGCCAGCAGTCGTCAGACAGGGGAGGTAGGGGCCAACGTCCTGACTTTC. Its translation is CASSRQTGEVGANVLTF.

CDR3 sequence (DNA): TGTGCCAGCAGTCAAGGGGGGTACCAAGAGACCCAGTACTTC. Encoded protein: CASSQGGYQETQYF. The chain links TRBV7-3 to TRBJ2-5, with D perhaps TRBD1 or TRBD2 (6 bases each). CDR1 SGHTA and CDR2 FQGTGA come from the germline V gene. The CDR3 sequence is 14 residues long. Trimming cost V 6 bases and J 0 bases, with 11 bases left between them.

A few counts support this clone. The rearrangement uses TRBV28 and TRBJ2-2; D may be TRBD2 (6 bases). In germline, CDR1 is MDHEN, CDR2 SYDVKM. Trimming cost V 6 bases and J 8 bases, with 19 bases left between them. This CDR3 has 15 amino acids. CDR3 in DNA: TGTGCCAGCAGCCACGCCTGGACGGCGGGGGGGGAGCTGTTTTTT. This gives the protein CASSHAWTAGGELFF.

A note on this clone: At one end the junction does not follow the germline gene, possibly because of a read error. The chain combines TRBV30 with TRBJ1-5; 7 bases are shared with TRBD1. CDR1 GTSNPN and CDR2 SVGIG come from the germline V gene (reference sequence). This CDR3 contains 13 residues. CDR3 protein: CTWGDRENQPQHF. The DNA of the CDR3 is TGTACCTGGGGAGACAGGGAGAATCAGCCCCAGCATTTT.

This sequence joins TRBV7-9 and TRBJ2-3; D gene unclear. Germline V gene sequence: CDR1 SEHNR, CDR2 FQNEAQ (reference sequence). The V and J ends lost 2 bases and 4 bases respectively, with 4 bases between them. CDR3 size: 12 residues. The CDR3 loop is CASSLISDTQYF. The CDR3 DNA sequence: TGTGCCAGCAGCTTAATATCAGATACGCAGTATTTT.

This clone came up once. This chain uses TRBV3-1 (or the pseudogene TRBV3-2) with TRBJ2-3, with D unclear. Trimming removed 1 base at V and 3 bases at J, with 5 bases between. The CDR3 totals 13 residues. Germline V lookup: CDR1 LGHDT, CDR2 YNNKEL (reference sequence). As DNA, the CDR3 is TGTGCCAGCAGCCAAGGTCCAACAGATACGCAGTATTTT. Translating it yields CASSQGPTDTQYF.

The chain carries TRBV28 and TRBJ1-5; D gene unclear. The CDR3 is 16 residues long. Germline assignment: CDR1 MDHEN and CDR2 SYDVKM. The ends were cut back, 7 bases at V and 0 bases at J, with 16 bases in the middle. The DNA for the CDR3 is TGTGCCAGCATACCTGGGCAGTTATATAGCAATCAGCCCCAGCATTTT. Translation gives CASIPGQLYSNQPQHF.

This chain uses TRBV19 with TRBJ2-1; D may be TRBD1 (6 bases). This CDR3 contains 15 residues. CDR1 is LNHDA, CDR2 SQIVND, per germline (reference sequence). V was cut by 10 bases and J by 0 bases, with 16 bases left in between. The CDR3 DNA follows: TGTGCCACCCGGGACACCAGAAGCTCCTACAATGAGCAGTTCTTC. Protein: CATRDTRSSYNEQFF.

V and J are TRBV12-3 or TRBV12-4 and TRBJ2-2; no definite D call. Trimming stripped 6 bases from V and 7 bases from J, with 3 bases between. The CDR3 extends over 10 amino acids. The chain's CDR3 is CASRGGELFF. In DNA form, the CDR3 reads TGTGCCAGCAGAGGCGGGGAGCTGTTTTTT.

The chain has TRBV7-2 and TRBJ2-2; D is possibly TRBD2 (5 bases). The CDR3 covers 15 residues. Trimming pared 3 bases from V and 0 bases from J, leaving 8 bases between. Germline CDR1 SGHTA, CDR2 FQGNSA. CDR3 sequence: CASSLGVTNTGELFF. CDR3 nucleotides: TGTGCCAGCAGCTTGGGAGTGACGAACACCGGGGAGCTGTTTTTT.